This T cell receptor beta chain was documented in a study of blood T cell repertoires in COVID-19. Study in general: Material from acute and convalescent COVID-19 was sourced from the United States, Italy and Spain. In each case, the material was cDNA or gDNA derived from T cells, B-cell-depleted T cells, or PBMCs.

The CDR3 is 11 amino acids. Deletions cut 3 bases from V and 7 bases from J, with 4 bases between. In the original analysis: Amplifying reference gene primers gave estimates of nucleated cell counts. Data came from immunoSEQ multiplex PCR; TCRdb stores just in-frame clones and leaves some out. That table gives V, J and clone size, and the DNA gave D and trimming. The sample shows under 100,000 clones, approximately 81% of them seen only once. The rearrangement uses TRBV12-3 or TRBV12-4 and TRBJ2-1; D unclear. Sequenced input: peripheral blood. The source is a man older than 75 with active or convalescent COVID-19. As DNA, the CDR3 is TGTGCCAGCAGTTTGTATAATGAGCAGTTCTTC. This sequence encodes CASSLYNEQFF.